The clone carrying this TCR beta chain was observed a handful of times. TCRdb processed the 5' RACE reads anew with MiXCR; each CDR3 protein has one entry. In the table there are approximately 300,000 distinct CDR3 sequences, 7.5% to 9.5% of which are singletons. The germline V gene has CDR1 SGHVS and CDR2 FNYEAQ. This CDR3 has 15 residues. V was cut by 4 bases and J by 4 bases, with 17 bases left in between. The data stem from a study of identical twins. This sample was shared with a second study, whose subject was yellow fever vaccine responses in identical twins.

The sequenced sample was CD8+ T cells sorted from blood. The clonotype originates from a woman aged 18-29 years in good health. The rearrangement uses TRBV7-6 and TRBJ2-7; the D gene is possibly TRBD1 (6 bases). The CDR3 spells CASSYRPGHQYEQYF. In nucleotides, the CDR3 is TGTGCCAGCAGCTACCGACCGGGACACCAATACGAGCAGTACTTC.